A single TCR beta chain is shown here with its context. A few counts support this clone. Its antigen is still unknown. No qualities accompany the bases; no much larger clone lies one base away. The data were obtained in a study of blood T cell repertoires in COVID-19 (dated by TCRdb to between 2020 and 2021). Concerning the study at large: The collaborator samples originated in the United States, Italy and Spain and spanned the acute and convalescent phases of COVID-19. The material from the prospective study consisted of cDNA or gDNA derived from T cells, B-cell-depleted T cells, or PBMCs. Subjects who had been exposed to COVID-19, were actively infected with it, or had recovered from it provided the deeply sampled blood TCRbeta repertoires that made up the dataset. The repertoires were released in a freely available public database intended as a resource for research on the immune response to SARS-CoV-2. Samples were obtained from the ongoing ImmuneRACE study (first 160 participants) and from about 1,300 subjects provided by 6 global collaborators. The sample metadata nearly always contained a de-identified subject ID, COVID-19 status, age in years and sex. Where available, HLA class I and class II types were taken from metadata supplied by the sample provider and were not determined by assay-based typing.

The germline V gene (reference sequence) gives CDR1 as MNHEY and CDR2 as SMNVEV. Including the terminal cysteine and phenylalanine, the CDR3 comprises 14 residues. The kept DNA is CDR3 alone, 42 bases in frame from the first base. V is trimmed back by 6 bases and J by 4 bases, and the junction contains 8 bases that no gene match accounts for. Another Seattle source contributed samples from volunteer blood donors who had recovered from COVID-19. Whole blood was collected in K2EDTA tubes by collaborating institutions according to the institutions' own protocols. For TCRbeta analysis, collaborator samples were shipped as frozen whole blood, as isolated PBMCs, or as DNA extracted from either sample type. The immunoSEQ Assay, a bias-controlled multiplex PCR, was used to amplify TCRbeta CDR3 regions from genomic DNA. As for the authors' bioinformatics: The number of nucleated cells in each sample was estimated from the amplification of reference gene primers within the assay. To quantify the absolute abundance of each unique TCRbeta CDR3 rearrangement, sequence reads were collapsed and filtered. For each sample, productive Simpson clonality was calculated as the square root of Simpson's diversity index across productive rearrangements. TCRdb's version of the immuneACCESS table is confined to in-frame rearrangements and falls short of the full clone set. An unresolved V gene accounts for under half of the shortfall where checked; the remainder is of unknown origin. V, J and clone size are those of that table, while D and trimming were read from the DNA. The sample table contains under 300,000 clones; only one count was recorded for about nine tenths of them. Around 2% of the sample belongs to the ten largest clones.

Paper-wide results and their limitations: The quantity of clinical and demographic metadata differed by source and by participant and was supplied without curation.

The V and J segments used are TRBV27 and TRBJ2-7, and 8 bases in between align with TRBD2. This TCR derives from a man aged 30-40 years who had recovered from COVID-19. Sequenced sample: peripheral blood. The CDR3 in this case is CASRVRGASYEQYF. The nucleotide sequence reads TGTGCCAGCAGGGTGCGGGGGGCTTCTTACGAGCAGTACTTC.